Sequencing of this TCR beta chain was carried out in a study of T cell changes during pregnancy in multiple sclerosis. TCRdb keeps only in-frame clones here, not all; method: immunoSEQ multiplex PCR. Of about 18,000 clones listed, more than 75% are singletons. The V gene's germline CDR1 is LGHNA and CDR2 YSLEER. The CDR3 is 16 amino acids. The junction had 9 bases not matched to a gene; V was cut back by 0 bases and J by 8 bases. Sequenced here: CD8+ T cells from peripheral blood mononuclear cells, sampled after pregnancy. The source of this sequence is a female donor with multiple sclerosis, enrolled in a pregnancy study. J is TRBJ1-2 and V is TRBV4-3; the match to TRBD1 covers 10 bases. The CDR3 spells CASSQDLGDRGVGYTF. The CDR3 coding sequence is TGCGCCAGCAGCCAAGATTTAGGGGACAGGGGAGTCGGCTACACCTTC.